This TCR beta chain originates from a study of control samples from healthy donors and cancer patients (dated by TCRdb to about 2020). Library prep was done by the immunoSEQ multiplex PCR assay. Imported from immuneACCESS, the table was reduced by TCRdb to in-frame sequences with V and J called. These copies leave out some clones; in studies compared against another copy, an unresolved V gene accounts for under half, and the cause of the remainder is not known. This sample holds about 130,000 clones; approximately 89% were observed only once. The ten largest clones add up to about 9% of the sample. On this clone: Its binding antigen is unknown. Base qualities are missing; no much larger clone stands one base away.

In the germline V gene (reference sequence), CDR1 corresponds to SGHNT and CDR2 to YYREEE. Trimming removed 4 bases from V and 7 bases from J; the gene matches leave 7 bases unexplained. From the cysteine up to the phenylalanine, the CDR3 has a length of 14 residues. Only the CDR3 DNA is retained, 42 bases long and in frame from the first base. Sequencing used blood. This receptor was taken from a man in his late teens or twenties in good health. The sequence links TRBV5-4 to TRBJ2-5, and 10 junction bases match TRBD1. The CDR3 has the sequence CASSTDRGYGTQYF. The DNA sequence follows: TGTGCCAGCAGCACGGACAGGGGGTATGGGACCCAGTACTTC.